This T cell receptor (beta chain) was sequenced during a study of cytomegalovirus exposure and HLA in healthy donors. PCR involved 60 Vbeta and 13 Jbeta primers. Clones were read by immunoSEQ multiplex PCR, and TCRdb kept only the in-frame ones, dropping some. The table includes under 150,000 clones, roughly 80% detected once. Germline loops: CDR1 SGHDN, CDR2 FVKESK. V shed 4 bases, J shed 3 bases, and the junction held 3 bases outside the gene matches. The CDR3 has 15 residues. This clonotype was obtained from a woman between 35 and 50 years old in good health and CMV-seropositive. This chain joins TRBV14 and TRBJ2-7; 13 positions agree with TRBD2. The sequenced sample consisted of PBMCs. CDR3 region: CASSLRTSGGYEQYF. In nucleotides, the CDR3 is TGTGCCAGCAGCCTACGGACTAGCGGGGGCTACGAGCAGTACTTC.